The clone carrying this T cell receptor (beta chain) was seen only once. V lost 7 bases and J lost 7; bases outside the gene matches: 15. This CDR3 comprises 16 residues. In germline, CDR1 is MDHEN, CDR2 SYDVKM. These data belong to a study of blood T cell repertoires in COVID-19. Study background: Both acute and convalescent COVID-19 samples were obtained from the United States, Italy and Spain. The cDNA or gDNA used as material had been derived from T cells, B-cell-depleted T cells, or PBMCs.

Original handling: Amplification with reference gene primers provided the estimates of nucleated cell counts. Data came from immunoSEQ multiplex PCR; TCRdb stores just in-frame clones and leaves some out. V and J calls and clone size are given by that table; D and trimming were obtained from the DNA. Of around 190,000 clones in the sample, about 79% were seen once. The sequence was obtained from a human donor in a cohort sampled during active COVID-19. The sequenced sample was peripheral blood. The rearrangement uses TRBV28 and TRBJ2-1; 8 positions agree with TRBD2. The CDR3 region has the DNA TGTGCCAGCAATTGGGGGAGCGGGAGCGGAAAGAATGAGCAGTTCTTC. Its protein is CASNWGSGSGKNEQFF. Filled out from reference TRBV28 and TRBJ2-1, the complete variable domain reads DVKVTQSSRYLVKRTGEKVFLECVQDMDHENMFWYRQDPGLGLRLIYFSYDVKMKEKGDIPEGYSVSREKKERFSLILESASTNQTSMYLCASNWGSGSGKNEQFFGPGTRLTVL.